This entry lists 24 T cell receptor beta chains sequenced from one sample in a study of beta chain features in type 1 diabetes. Reverse transcribing all isolated RNA meant expressed TCRB transcripts were sequenced. TCRdb's table, derived via immunoSEQ multiplex PCR, lists solely in-frame clones and lacks some. The sample has under 500,000 clones, roughly 31% seen once. Sequencing was done on a sample of naive CD4+ T cells from blood. The receptor source for this set is a man younger than 30 in good health.

Concerning this clone: The same CDR3 also results from other DNA sequences found in this sample. V and J are TRBV30 and TRBJ2-1, with D perhaps TRBD1 (5 bases). CDR1 and CDR2 from the germline V gene are GTSNPN and SVGIG (reference sequence). V was cut by 0 bases and J by 5 bases, with 5 bases left in between. CDR3 length equals 12 residues. CDR3 region: CAWSVQDNEQFF. The CDR3 DNA reads as TGTGCCTGGAGTGTACAGGACAATGAGCAGTTCTTC. Together with reference TRBV30 and TRBJ2-1, the CDR3 gives the full variable domain: SQTIHQWPATLVQPVGSPLSLECTVEGTSNPNLYWYRQAAGRGLQLLFYSVGIGQISSEVPQNLSASRPQDRQFILSSKKLLLSDSGFYLCAWSVQDNEQFFGPGTRLTVL.

The chain links TRBV10-3 to TRBJ1-1; D gene ambiguous. In germline, CDR1 is ENHRY, CDR2 SYGVKD. Trimming removed 3 bases from V and 0 bases from J, with 5 bases in between. The CDR3 is 13 amino acids. This CDR3 reads CAISDRLNTEAFF. CDR3 bases: TGTGCCATCAGTGACAGGCTGAACACTGAAGCTTTCTTT.

Turning to this clone: The sample has other DNA sequences that encode this CDR3 too. This sequence joins TRBV7-2 and TRBJ2-7; 8 nucleotides line up with TRBD2. CDR3 size: 15 residues. CDR1 is SGHTA, CDR2 FQGNSA, per germline. V lost 1 base and J lost 0; bases outside the gene matches: 2. CDR3 amino acids: CASSLGLAFSYEQYF. CDR3 in DNA: TGTGCCAGCAGCTTAGGACTAGCGTTCTCCTACGAGCAGTACTTC.

The chain couples TRBV7-2 to TRBJ2-1; no clear D. This CDR3 spans 14 amino acids. Germline V gene data show CDR1 as SGHTA and CDR2 as FQGNSA. V was clipped by 3 bases and J by 7 bases, with 13 bases between them. The CDR3 loop is CASSFSPWDNEQFF. The CDR3, as DNA: TGTGCCAGCAGCTTTAGCCCCTGGGATAATGAGCAGTTCTTC.

This clone appeared once. Other nucleotide sequences from this sample produce the same CDR3. This chain connects TRBV18 to TRBJ2-1; D might be TRBD1 (6 bases). Deletions cut 6 bases from V and 6 bases from J, with 12 bases between. The CDR3 loop spans 13 amino acids. CDR1 is KGHSH and CDR2 is LQKENI in the germline V gene. CDR3 coding DNA: TGTGCCAGCTCTCCGGACAGAGTCAATGAGCAGTTCTTC. As protein: CASSPDRVNEQFF.

This clone was seen a handful of times. The rearrangement uses TRBV27 and TRBJ2-3; TRBD1 might be the D (6 bases). Per germline, CDR1 MNHEY and CDR2 SMNVEV (reference sequence). This CDR3 region has 16 residues. V lost 5 bases and J 14 bases, leaving 29 bases between the germline ends. CDR3 in DNA: TGTGCCAGCAGTCCGTCCTCCGGGACAATGCAGATACGACCGTATTTT. Translating it yields CASSPSSGTMQIRPYF.

This clone has more than one count but fewer than ten. The V call is TRBV16, the J call TRBJ1-2; D is unresolved. With 1 base removed from V and 3 bases from J, the gap between germline ends came to 6 bases. The CDR3 is 13 amino acids. In germline, CDR1 is KGHSY, CDR2 FQNENV. The CDR3 sequence is CASSQLTDYGYTF. CDR3 coding DNA: TGTGCCAGCAGCCAATTGACGGACTATGGCTACACCTTC.

The gene calls are TRBV5-4 and TRBJ2-1; 11 nucleotides match TRBD1. CDR3 length equals 14 residues. V lost 4 bases, J lost 8 bases, and 5 bases stayed unmatched. Germline CDR1 reads SGHNT; CDR2 reads YYREEE (reference sequence). CDR3 DNA sequence: TGTGCCAGCAGCACCAGGACAGGGGGCGATGAGCAGTTCTTC. It yields the protein CASSTRTGGDEQFF.

This clone was picked up a small number of times. The rearrangement links TRBV7-9 to TRBJ2-1; D perhaps matches TRBD1 (5 bases). The germline CDR1 and CDR2 sequences are SEHNR and FQNEAQ (reference sequence). Trimming left V 4 bases short and J 12 bases short, with 13 bases between. The CDR3 runs 12 residues. The CDR3 sequence: CASSSQQGGQFF. CDR3 nucleotides: TGTGCCAGCAGCTCTCAGCAGGGCGGGCAGTTCTTC.

V is TRBV7-2 and J is TRBJ1-2, with TRBD1 identical over 9 bases. CDR1 is SGHTA and CDR2 is FQGNSA in the germline V gene. With 4 bases clipped from V and 3 bases from J, the junction kept 6 bases outside the gene matches. This CDR3 has 15 amino acids. This CDR3 reads CASSSPGQGDYGYTF. The CDR3 coding sequence is TGTGCCAGCAGCTCACCGGGACAGGGTGACTATGGCTACACCTTC.

To note about this clone: The sample holds other DNA sequences that translate to the same CDR3. CDR3 DNA sequence: TGCAGCGTCGACGACAGGAACACTGAAGCTTTCTTT. Protein product: CSVDDRNTEAFF. This chain uses TRBV29-1 with TRBJ1-1; D might be TRBD1 (5 bases). CDR1 is SQVTM and CDR2 is ANQGSEA in the germline V gene. Trimming cost V 6 bases and J 1 base, with 9 bases left between them. CDR3 length equals 12 residues.

This clone was recorded a few times. Other DNA sequences in this specimen translate into the identical CDR3. The chain uses TRBV14 and TRBJ1-2; D is undetermined. The CDR3 has 13 amino acids. Per germline, CDR1 SGHDN and CDR2 FVKESK. V was clipped by 1 base and J by 3 bases, with 6 bases between them. CDR3 sequence (DNA): TGTGCCAGCAGCCAAGGGCAGGACTATGGCTACACCTTC. It is translated as CASSQGQDYGYTF.

The chain uses TRBV29-1 and TRBJ2-1, with TRBD2 matching 12 bases. The germline V gene has CDR1 SQVTM and CDR2 ANQGSEA. This CDR3 has 16 residues. V lost 6 bases and J lost 8; bases outside the gene matches: 14. CDR3 coding DNA: TGCAGCGTCGAAAGACTAGCGGGAGTGGGGGTTGATGAGCAGTTCTTC. Amino acid sequence: CSVERLAGVGVDEQFF.

The rearrangement links TRBV9 to TRBJ1-4, with D tentatively TRBD1 (6 bases). CDR3 length: 14 residues. Germline V gene lookup returns CDR1 SGDLS and CDR2 YYNGEE. The germline V and J ends were trimmed by 0 bases and 8 bases, with 11 bases remaining between them. CDR3 in amino acids: CASSVDQGMEKLFF. The CDR3 DNA sequence: TGTGCCAGCAGCGTAGATCAGGGGATGGAAAAACTGTTTTTT. The full variable domain, its missing parts supplied by reference TRBV9 and TRBJ1-4, is DSGVTQTPKHLITATGQRVTLRCSPRSGDLSVYWYQQSLDQGLQFLIQYYNGEERAKGNILERFSAQQFPDLHSELNLSSLELGDSALYFCASSVDQGMEKLFFGSGTQLSVL.

This clone was seen a handful of times. V usage is TRBV29-1 and J usage is TRBJ1-1; a weak D match, TRBD1 (5 bases). The germline V and J ends were trimmed by 7 bases and 2 bases, with 17 bases remaining between them. Per germline, CDR1 SQVTM and CDR2 ANQGSEA. There are 14 residues in the CDR3. The CDR3 region has the DNA TGCAGCGGCAGAGGTCTCAGGGCTAACACTGAAGCTTTCTTT. It translates to CSGRGLRANTEAFF. Complete variable domain (other parts from reference TRBV29-1 and TRBJ1-1): SAVISQKPSRDICQRGTSLTIQCQVDSQVTMMFWYRQQPGQSLTLIATANQGSEATYESGFVIDKFPISRPNLTFSTLTVSNMSPEDSSIYLCSGRGLRANTEAFFGQGTRLTVV.

This clone has a handful of counts. This chain links TRBV28 with TRBJ2-5, with D perhaps matching TRBD2 (5 bases). Germline V gene data show CDR1 as MDHEN and CDR2 as SYDVKM. This CDR3 is 15 amino acids long. Trimming removed 4 bases from V and 6 bases from J, with 18 bases in between. CDR3 loop: CASSYPGYDTQTQYF. As DNA, the CDR3 is TGTGCCAGCAGTTATCCGGGATACGACACTCAGACCCAGTACTTC.

The chain has TRBV5-4 and TRBJ1-1; D ambiguous. This CDR3 has 14 residues. Trimming stripped 0 bases from V and 0 bases from J, with 6 bases between. CDR1 is SGHNT, CDR2 YYREEE, per germline (reference sequence). The CDR3 loop is CASSLDRLNTEAFF. The CDR3 coding sequence is TGTGCCAGCAGCTTGGACAGATTGAACACTGAAGCTTTCTTT.

This clone turned up a few times. The chain recombines TRBV29-1 with TRBJ2-4; D is possibly TRBD1 (6 bases). The CDR3 spans 12 residues. V was shortened by 6 bases and J by 2 bases, with 8 bases between the two germline ends. CDR1 is SQVTM, CDR2 ANQGSEA, per germline. Written as DNA, the CDR3 is TGCAGCGTCGGACAGACCAAAAACATTCAGTACTTC. It translates to CSVGQTKNIQYF.

The V and J genes are TRBV30 and TRBJ2-2; 7 nucleotides match TRBD2. V lost 1 base, J lost 6 bases, and 5 bases stayed unmatched. Germline CDR1 and CDR2: GTSNPN and SVGIG (reference sequence). The CDR3 is made up of 14 amino acids. CDR3 coding DNA: TGTGCCTGGAGTGGCGGGAGCTTGGCCGGGGAGCTGTTTTTT. This encodes CAWSGGSLAGELFF. The full variable domain, in which reference TRBV30 and TRBJ2-2 provide the parts outside the CDR3, is SQTIHQWPATLVQPVGSPLSLECTVEGTSNPNLYWYRQAAGRGLQLLFYSVGIGQISSEVPQNLSASRPQDRQFILSSKKLLLSDSGFYLCAWSGGSLAGELFFGEGSRLTVL.

The J gene is TRBJ2-3, the V gene TRBV7-8; D perhaps matches TRBD2 (6 bases). The germline V gene has CDR1 SGHVS and CDR2 FQNEAQ. The length of the CDR3 is 15 residues. The V end was cut by 5 bases, the J end by 2 bases, with 14 bases between. The CDR3 bases are TGTGCCAGCAGCCCCCGGGCGGGATTCACAGATACGCAGTATTTT. This sequence encodes CASSPRAGFTDTQYF.

The chain uses TRBV30 and TRBJ1-1; D is perhaps TRBD1 (6 bases). The CDR3 runs 12 residues. The germline V and J ends were trimmed by 2 bases and 9 bases, with 13 bases remaining between them. Germline V gene lookup returns CDR1 GTSNPN and CDR2 SVGIG (reference sequence). The CDR3 sequence: CAWSQADSQAFF. The CDR3 nucleotides are TGTGCCTGGAGTCAGGCGGACAGCCAAGCTTTCTTT.

This chain uses TRBV29-1 with TRBJ2-1; D gene uncertain. The V end lost 3 bases, the J end lost 5 bases, and 5 bases lay between the germline ends. The CDR3 extends over 11 amino acids. The germline V gene has CDR1 SQVTM and CDR2 ANQGSEA. The CDR3 loop reads CSVDRNNEQFF. The CDR3 DNA reads as TGCAGCGTTGACCGCAACAATGAGCAGTTCTTC.

The J gene is TRBJ2-1, the V gene TRBV14; TRBD2 matches 14 bases. Germline V CDR1 and CDR2: SGHDN, FVKESK. The CDR3 contains 21 residues. Losses at the gene ends were 4 bases for V and 0 bases for J; bases not matched to a gene: 14. The chain's CDR3 is CASSPRLAGLAGVSSYNEQFF. The CDR3 nucleotides read TGTGCCAGCAGCCCCAGGCTGGCGGGACTAGCGGGAGTGAGCTCCTACAATGAGCAGTTCTTC. The complete variable domain, with remaining parts taken from reference TRBV14 and TRBJ2-1, reads EAGVTQFPSHSVIEKGQTVTLRCDPISGHDNLYWYRRVMGKEIKFLLHFVKESKQDESGMPNNRFLAERTGGTYSTLKVQPAELEDSGVYFCASSPRLAGLAGVSSYNEQFFGPGTRLTVL.

This chain uses TRBV4-1 with TRBJ2-4; weak D call: TRBD1 (6 bases). The CDR3 has 14 residues. CDR1 MGHRA and CDR2 YSYEKL come from the germline V gene. V was shortened by 3 bases and J by 0 bases, with 6 bases between the two germline ends. The CDR3 spells CASSQTGAKNIQYF. CDR3 bases: TGCGCCAGCAGCCAGACAGGAGCCAAAAACATTCAGTACTTC.